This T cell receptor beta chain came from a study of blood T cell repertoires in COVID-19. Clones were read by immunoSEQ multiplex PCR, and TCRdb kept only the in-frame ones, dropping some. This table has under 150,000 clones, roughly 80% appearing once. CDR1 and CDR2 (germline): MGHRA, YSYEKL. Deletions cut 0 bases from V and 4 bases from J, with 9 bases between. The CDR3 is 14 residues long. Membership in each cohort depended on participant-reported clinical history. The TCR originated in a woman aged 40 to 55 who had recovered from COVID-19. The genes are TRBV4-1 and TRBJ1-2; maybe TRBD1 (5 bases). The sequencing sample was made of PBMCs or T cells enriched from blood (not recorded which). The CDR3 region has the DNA TGCGCCAGCAGCCAAGACGCCAGGGCCTATGGCTACACCTTC. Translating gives CASSQDARAYGYTF.